This T cell receptor beta chain derives from a study of cytomegalovirus exposure and HLA in healthy donors. The PCR had 60 Vbeta and 13 Jbeta primers. Repertoires were generated with immunoSEQ multiplex PCR, while TCRdb's copy carries only in-frame clones and drops some. The sample has about 150,000 clones; roughly 79% are singletons. Germline V gene sequence: CDR1 SGHTA, CDR2 FQGNSA. CDR3 length: 19 residues. The V segment lost 5 bases and the J segment 4 bases; nucleotides outside the gene matches: 20. The sample taken for sequencing was PBMCs. This clonotype was sampled from a male donor in good health and CMV-seronegative. The rearrangement joins TRBV7-2 to TRBJ2-1; 7 bases fit TRBD2. CDR3 coding DNA: TGTGCCAGCAGCCCCGCACGACGCGGGAGAGGAGGGTCTTACAATGAGCAGTTCTTC. Residues: CASSPARRGRGGSYNEQFF.